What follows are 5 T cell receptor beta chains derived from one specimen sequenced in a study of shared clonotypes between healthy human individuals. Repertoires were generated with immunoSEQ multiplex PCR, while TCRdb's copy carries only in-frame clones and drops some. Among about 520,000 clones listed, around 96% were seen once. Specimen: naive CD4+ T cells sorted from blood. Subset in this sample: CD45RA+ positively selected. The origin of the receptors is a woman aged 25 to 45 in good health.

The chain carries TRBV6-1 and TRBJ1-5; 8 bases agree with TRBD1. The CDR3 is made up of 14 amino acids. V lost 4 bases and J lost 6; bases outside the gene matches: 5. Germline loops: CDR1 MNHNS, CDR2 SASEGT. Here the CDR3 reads CASSGQGPGQPQHF. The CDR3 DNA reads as TGTGCCAGCAGTGGACAGGGGCCTGGTCAGCCCCAGCATTTT.

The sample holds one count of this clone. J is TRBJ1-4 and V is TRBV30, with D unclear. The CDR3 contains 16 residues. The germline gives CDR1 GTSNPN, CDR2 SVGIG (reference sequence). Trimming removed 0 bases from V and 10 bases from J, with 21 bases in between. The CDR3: CAWSVALVPENGKLFF. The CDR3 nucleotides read TGTGCCTGGAGTGTTGCGTTGGTGCCAGAGAACGGAAAACTGTTTTTT.

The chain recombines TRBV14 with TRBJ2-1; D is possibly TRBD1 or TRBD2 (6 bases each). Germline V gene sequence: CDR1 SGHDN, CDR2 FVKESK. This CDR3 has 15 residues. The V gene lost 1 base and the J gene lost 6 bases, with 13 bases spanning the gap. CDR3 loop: CASSQGGASLNEQFF. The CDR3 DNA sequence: TGTGCCAGCAGCCAAGGGGGGGCTAGTCTCAATGAGCAGTTCTTC.

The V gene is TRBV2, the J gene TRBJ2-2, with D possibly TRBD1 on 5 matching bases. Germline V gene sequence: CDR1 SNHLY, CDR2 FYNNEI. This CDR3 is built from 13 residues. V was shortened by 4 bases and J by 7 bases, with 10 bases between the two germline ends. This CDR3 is CASSGTQIGELFF. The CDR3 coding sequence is TGTGCCAGCAGTGGGACACAGATCGGGGAGCTGTTTTTT.

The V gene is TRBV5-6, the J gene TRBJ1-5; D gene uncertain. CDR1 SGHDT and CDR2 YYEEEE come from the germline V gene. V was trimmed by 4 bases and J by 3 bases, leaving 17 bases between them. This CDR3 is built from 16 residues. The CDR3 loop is CASSLTEDGYNQPQHF. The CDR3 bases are TGTGCCAGCAGCCTCACGGAGGACGGATACAATCAGCCCCAGCATTTT. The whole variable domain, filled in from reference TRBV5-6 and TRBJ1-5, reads DAGVTQSPTHLIKTRGQQVTLRCSPKSGHDTVSWYQQALGQGPQFIFQYYEEEERQRGNFPDRFSGHQFPNYSSELNVNALLLGDSALYLCASSLTEDGYNQPQHFGDGTRLSIL.